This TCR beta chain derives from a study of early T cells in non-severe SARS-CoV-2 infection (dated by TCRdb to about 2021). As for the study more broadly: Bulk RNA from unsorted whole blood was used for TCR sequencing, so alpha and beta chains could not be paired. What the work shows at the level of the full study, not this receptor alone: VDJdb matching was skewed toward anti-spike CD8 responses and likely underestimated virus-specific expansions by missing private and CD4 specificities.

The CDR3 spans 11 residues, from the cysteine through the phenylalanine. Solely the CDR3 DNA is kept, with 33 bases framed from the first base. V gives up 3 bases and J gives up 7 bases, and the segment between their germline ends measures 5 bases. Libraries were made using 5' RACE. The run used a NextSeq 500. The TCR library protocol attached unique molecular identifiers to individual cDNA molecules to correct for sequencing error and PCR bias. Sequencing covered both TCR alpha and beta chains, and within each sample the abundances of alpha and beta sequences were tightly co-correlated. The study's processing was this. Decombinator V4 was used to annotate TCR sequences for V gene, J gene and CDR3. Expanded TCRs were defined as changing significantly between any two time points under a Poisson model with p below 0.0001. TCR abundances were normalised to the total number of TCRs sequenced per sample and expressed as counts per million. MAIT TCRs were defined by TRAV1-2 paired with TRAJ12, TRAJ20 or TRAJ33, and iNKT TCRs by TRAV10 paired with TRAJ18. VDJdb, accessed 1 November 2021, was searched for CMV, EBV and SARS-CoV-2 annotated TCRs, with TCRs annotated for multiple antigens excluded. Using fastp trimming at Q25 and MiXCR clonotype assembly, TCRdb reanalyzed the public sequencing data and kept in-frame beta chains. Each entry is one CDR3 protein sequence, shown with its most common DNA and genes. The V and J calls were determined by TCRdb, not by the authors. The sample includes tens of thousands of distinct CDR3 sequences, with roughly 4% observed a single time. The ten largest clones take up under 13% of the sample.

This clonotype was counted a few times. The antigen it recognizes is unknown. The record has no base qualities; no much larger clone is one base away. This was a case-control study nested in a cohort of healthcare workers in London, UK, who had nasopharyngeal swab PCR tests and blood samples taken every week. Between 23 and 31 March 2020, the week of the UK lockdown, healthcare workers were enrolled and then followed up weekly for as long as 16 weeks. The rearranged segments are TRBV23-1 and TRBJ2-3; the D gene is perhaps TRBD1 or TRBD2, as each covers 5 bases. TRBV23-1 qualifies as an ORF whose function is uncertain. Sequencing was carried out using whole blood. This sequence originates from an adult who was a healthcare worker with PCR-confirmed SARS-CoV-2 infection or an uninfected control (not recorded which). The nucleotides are TGCGCCAGCAGTCAGGGACATACGCAGTATTTT. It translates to CASSQGHTQYF.